This is a list of T cell receptor beta chains from one sample in a study of T cells and Merkel cell carcinoma outcomes. Produced via immunoSEQ multiplex PCR; TCRdb's table is partial and in-frame only. Found here are about 19,000 clones, roughly 80% of them singletons; the top ten hold 3% to 3.5%. The sample was tumor tissue from Merkel cell carcinoma. These receptors all stem from a human donor with Merkel cell carcinoma. The CDR3 runs from the conserved cysteine through the conserved F or W. The D gene is left open where the match is weak. The size entry is marked missing in some rows and otherwise reads once, few, many or a size class.

v_call: TRBV11-3; d_call: TRBD1; j_call: TRBJ1-1; clone_size: -; cdr3_aa: CASSSRDRVNTEAFF; cdr3_nt: TGTGCCAGCAGCTCGCGGGACAGGGTGAATACTGAAGCTTTCTTT
v_call: TRBV5-5; d_call: -; j_call: TRBJ1-1; clone_size: -; cdr3_aa: CASSLGWRNTEAFF; cdr3_nt: TGTGCCAGCAGCTTGGGATGGAGGAACACTGAAGCTTTCTTT
v_call: TRBV5-1; d_call: TRBD1; j_call: TRBJ2-3; clone_size: once; cdr3_aa: CASRALGQGSTDTQYF; cdr3_nt: TGCGCCAGCAGGGCCCTCGGACAGGGGAGCACAGATACGCAGTATTTT
v_call: TRBV19; d_call: -; j_call: TRBJ2-5; clone_size: -; cdr3_aa: CASSPTGVTQYF; cdr3_nt: TGTGCCAGTAGCCCGACCGGGGTTACCCAGTACTTC
v_call: TRBV9; d_call: -; j_call: TRBJ1-5; clone_size: -; cdr3_aa: CASSPGVRSNQPQHF; cdr3_nt: TGTGCCAGCAGCCCGGGGGTCCGCAGCAATCAGCCCCAGCATTTT
v_call: TRBV7-9; d_call: -; j_call: TRBJ2-1; clone_size: -; cdr3_aa: CASSLVGGEQFF; cdr3_nt: TGTGCCAGCAGCTTAGTTGGTGGTGAGCAGTTCTTC
v_call: TRBV9; d_call: -; j_call: TRBJ2-4; clone_size: once; cdr3_aa: CASSPLAWTQNIQYF; cdr3_nt: TGTGCCAGCAGCCCCCTGGCGTGGACACAAAACATTCAGTACTTC
v_call: TRBV6-1; d_call: -; j_call: TRBJ1-2; clone_size: -; cdr3_aa: CASIPTGSIRGYTF; cdr3_nt: TGTGCCAGCATCCCGACAGGTTCAATCAGAGGCTACACCTTC
v_call: TRBV15; d_call: -; j_call: TRBJ1-4; clone_size: few; cdr3_aa: CATSRPQEGEKLFF; cdr3_nt: TGTGCCACCAGCAGACCCCAGGAGGGTGAAAAACTGTTTTTT
v_call: TRBV29-1; d_call: -; j_call: TRBJ1-2; clone_size: -; cdr3_aa: CSVHQPGRGGYTF; cdr3_nt: TGCAGCGTTCATCAGCCCGGGCGTGGCGGCTACACCTTC
v_call: TRBV7-8; d_call: -; j_call: TRBJ2-1; clone_size: -; cdr3_aa: CASSLVSGEQFF; cdr3_nt: TGTGCCAGCAGCTTAGTGTCTGGTGAGCAGTTCTTC
v_call: TRBV10-2; d_call: -; j_call: TRBJ1-1; clone_size: -; cdr3_aa: CATRAAAEAFF; cdr3_nt: TGCGCCACCCGGGCGGCGGCTGAAGCTTTCTTT
v_call: TRBV19; d_call: -; j_call: TRBJ1-5; clone_size: -; cdr3_aa: CASSQSSGSQPQHF; cdr3_nt: TGTGCCAGTAGTCAGTCTTCAGGCAGCCAGCCCCAGCATTTT
v_call: TRBV10-2; d_call: -; j_call: TRBJ1-4; clone_size: once; cdr3_aa: CASSESWGSNEKLFF; cdr3_nt: TGCGCCAGCAGTGAGTCTTGGGGTTCCAATGAAAAACTGTTTTTT
v_call: TRBV15; d_call: -; j_call: TRBJ2-5; clone_size: -; cdr3_aa: CATSGGSLGEETQYF; cdr3_nt: TGTGCCACCAGCGGAGGGTCTCTTGGTGAAGAGACCCAGTACTTC
v_call: TRBV7-2; d_call: -; j_call: TRBJ1-2; clone_size: -; cdr3_aa: CASSLGVRYGYTF; cdr3_nt: TGTGCCAGCAGCTTAGGGGTCAGGTACGGCTACACCTTC
v_call: TRBV5-1; d_call: TRBD1; j_call: TRBJ1-1; clone_size: -; cdr3_aa: CASSLGQGGLVNTEAFF; cdr3_nt: TGCGCCAGCAGCCTCGGACAGGGGGGCCTCGTGAACACTGAAGCTTTCTTT
v_call: TRBV29-1; d_call: -; j_call: TRBJ1-2; clone_size: -; cdr3_aa: CSIQGGDRGYTF; cdr3_nt: TGCAGCATCCAGGGCGGCGACAGAGGCTACACCTTC
v_call: TRBV4-1; d_call: TRBD2; j_call: TRBJ2-7; clone_size: -; cdr3_aa: CASSQVNAGVSEQYF; cdr3_nt: TGCGCCAGCAGCCAAGTAAACGCGGGAGTCAGCGAGCAGTACTTC
v_call: TRBV5-1; d_call: -; j_call: TRBJ1-1; clone_size: -; cdr3_aa: CASNEGTLNTEAFF; cdr3_nt: TGCGCCAGCAACGAGGGGACTTTGAACACTGAAGCTTTCTTT
v_call: TRBV13; d_call: TRBD1; j_call: TRBJ1-6; clone_size: once; cdr3_aa: CASSFRDRESPFHF; cdr3_nt: TGTGCCAGCAGCTTCCGGGACAGGGAATCACCCTTCCACTTT
v_call: TRBV9; d_call: -; j_call: TRBJ1-1; clone_size: -; cdr3_aa: CASSVAVNTEAFF; cdr3_nt: TGTGCCAGCAGCGTAGCGGTAAACACTGAAGCTTTCTTT
v_call: TRBV11-3; d_call: -; j_call: TRBJ2-2; clone_size: -; cdr3_aa: CASSLGAWAGELFF; cdr3_nt: TGTGCCAGCAGCTTAGGGGCCTGGGCGGGGGAGCTGTTTTTT
v_call: TRBV2; d_call: -; j_call: TRBJ1-1; clone_size: -; cdr3_aa: CASSDIRNTEAFF; cdr3_nt: TGTGCCAGCAGTGATATCCGAAACACTGAAGCTTTCTTT
v_call: TRBV5-1; d_call: -; j_call: TRBJ1-5; clone_size: -; cdr3_aa: CASSLTTWGPNQPQHF; cdr3_nt: TGCGCCAGCAGTTTGACGACATGGGGCCCGAATCAGCCCCAGCATTTT
v_call: TRBV5-4; d_call: -; j_call: TRBJ2-1; clone_size: -; cdr3_aa: CASSSDTYNEQFF; cdr3_nt: TGTGCCAGCAGCTCCGACACCTACAATGAGCAGTTCTTC
v_call: TRBV7-9; d_call: -; j_call: TRBJ2-7; clone_size: few; cdr3_aa: CASSLLSDEQYF; cdr3_nt: TGTGCCAGCAGCTTACTGTCTGACGAGCAGTACTTC
v_call: TRBV5-4; d_call: TRBD2; j_call: TRBJ2-3; clone_size: few; cdr3_aa: CASSSGGTRADTQYF; cdr3_nt: TGTGCCAGCAGCTCGGGTGGGACTAGGGCAGATACGCAGTATTTT
v_call: TRBV4-1; d_call: -; j_call: TRBJ1-6; clone_size: medium-sized; cdr3_aa: CASTEPTIGDSPLHF; cdr3_nt: TGCGCCAGCACCGAGCCGACTATCGGCGATTCACCCCTCCACTTT
v_call: TRBV7-6; d_call: TRBD1; j_call: TRBJ2-1; clone_size: -; cdr3_aa: CASSRDRTNYNEQFF; cdr3_nt: TGTGCCAGCAGCCGGGACAGGACGAATTACAATGAGCAGTTCTTC
v_call: TRBV5-1; d_call: -; j_call: TRBJ2-3; clone_size: -; cdr3_aa: CASSLLRERADTQYF; cdr3_nt: TGCGCCAGCAGCTTGTTAAGGGAGCGGGCAGATACGCAGTATTTT
v_call: TRBV11-2; d_call: -; j_call: TRBJ2-7; clone_size: -; cdr3_aa: CASSLVGGQGLEQYF; cdr3_nt: TGTGCCAGCAGCTTAGTGGGCGGGCAGGGTCTCGAGCAGTACTTC
v_call: TRBV11-3; d_call: -; j_call: TRBJ2-5; clone_size: -; cdr3_aa: CASSFGLRGTETQYF; cdr3_nt: TGTGCCAGCAGCTTTGGGCTTCGGGGGACGGAGACCCAGTACTTC
v_call: TRBV9; d_call: -; j_call: TRBJ2-3; clone_size: once; cdr3_aa: CASSVAGRSTDTQYF; cdr3_nt: TGTGCCAGCAGCGTAGCCGGGCGGTCGACAGATACGCAGTATTTT
v_call: TRBV6-5; d_call: TRBD2; j_call: TRBJ2-5; clone_size: -; cdr3_aa: CASSYSSGGGTQYF; cdr3_nt: TGTGCCAGCAGTTACTCGAGTGGGGGGGGGACCCAGTACTTC
v_call: TRBV5-1; d_call: -; j_call: TRBJ1-4; clone_size: -; cdr3_aa: CASSSVGGEKLFF; cdr3_nt: TGCGCCAGCAGCTCGGTGGGCGGAGAAAAACTGTTTTTT
v_call: TRBV4-1; d_call: TRBD1; j_call: TRBJ1-4; clone_size: -; cdr3_aa: CASSQEWTGMGKLFF; cdr3_nt: TGCGCCAGCAGCCAAGAGTGGACAGGGATGGGAAAACTGTTTTTT
v_call: TRBV6-1; d_call: TRBD2; j_call: TRBJ2-1; clone_size: -; cdr3_aa: CASSIMGGEVFF; cdr3_nt: TGTGCCAGCAGCATCATGGGGGGGGAGGTTTTCTTC
v_call: TRBV7-9; d_call: -; j_call: TRBJ1-5; clone_size: -; cdr3_aa: CASSPAVGARLDQPQHF; cdr3_nt: TGTGCCAGCAGCCCCGCCGTGGGTGCCAGGTTGGATCAGCCCCAGCATTTT
v_call: TRBV5-1; d_call: -; j_call: TRBJ1-2; clone_size: -; cdr3_aa: CASSSGYGYTF; cdr3_nt: TGCGCCAGCAGCTCGGGGTATGGCTACACCTTC
v_call: TRBV6-5; d_call: -; j_call: TRBJ1-1; clone_size: -; cdr3_aa: CASSETVNTEAFF; cdr3_nt: TGTGCCAGCAGTGAGACAGTCAACACTGAAGCTTTTTTT
v_call: TRBV25-1; d_call: -; j_call: TRBJ2-1; clone_size: -; cdr3_aa: CASSWSYNEQFF; cdr3_nt: TGTGCCAGCAGCTGGAGTTACAATGAGCAGTTCTTC
v_call: TRBV2; d_call: -; j_call: TRBJ2-1; clone_size: -; cdr3_aa: CASTPEGVVRSEQFF; cdr3_nt: TGTGCCAGCACCCCTGAGGGGGTAGTCCGTAGTGAGCAGTTCTTC
v_call: TRBV12-5; d_call: -; j_call: TRBJ2-7; clone_size: -; cdr3_aa: CASGPGTYEQYF; cdr3_nt: TGTGCTAGTGGCCCCGGCACCTACGAGCAGTACTTC
v_call: TRBV6-6; d_call: TRBD1; j_call: TRBJ1-3; clone_size: -; cdr3_aa: CASSSTGFGNTIYF; cdr3_nt: TGTGCCAGCAGTTCGACAGGGTTTGGAAACACCATATATTTT
v_call: TRBV14; d_call: -; j_call: TRBJ2-7; clone_size: -; cdr3_aa: CASSHPGATYEQYF; cdr3_nt: TGTGCCAGCAGCCATCCAGGGGCCACCTACGAGCAGTACTTC
v_call: TRBV9; d_call: -; j_call: TRBJ2-1; clone_size: -; cdr3_aa: CASSEQGRKYNEQFF; cdr3_nt: TGTGCCAGCAGCGAACAGGGGAGGAAATACAATGAGCAGTTCTTC